These 4 T cell receptor beta chains came from one sample sequenced in a study of HIV-infected patients and healthy controls. All unsorted peripheral T cells were captured because whole blood was used without fractionation. cDNA was made from approximately 500 ng RNA using alpha and beta constant primers. Using multiplexing indices, alpha and beta chain libraries were generated apart by chain-specific third strand synthesis. MiXCR was run by TCRdb on the 5' RACE reads, yielding one entry per CDR3 protein. The table includes about 19,000 distinct CDR3 sequences, about 8.3% detected once. The sequenced sample was blood. The receptor source for this set is an adult in good health.

This chain connects TRBV18 to TRBJ2-5; D gene uncertain. The germline V and J ends were trimmed by 5 bases and 4 bases, with 5 bases remaining between them. The CDR3 extends over 11 amino acids. Germline CDR1 is KGHSH and CDR2 is LQKENI. CDR3: CASSTGETQYF. Written as DNA, the CDR3 is TGTGCCAGCTCAACGGGAGAGACCCAGTACTTC.

This clonotype was seen once. The chain carries TRBV19 and TRBJ2-3; 9 bases line up with TRBD1. Germline V gives CDR1 LNHDA, CDR2 SQIVND (reference sequence). CDR3 length equals 15 residues. V shed 5 bases, J shed 3 bases, and the junction held 6 bases outside the gene matches. The CDR3 sequence is CASSGPGTGTDTQYF. The DNA of the CDR3 is TGTGCCAGTAGTGGACCCGGGACAGGGACAGATACGCAGTATTTT.

This clonotype came up many times. The chain links TRBV29-1 to TRBJ1-1; D perhaps matches TRBD1 (5 bases). The V gene lost 2 bases and the J gene lost 1 base, with 5 bases spanning the gap. Germline CDR1 and CDR2: SQVTM and ANQGSEA. The CDR3 sequence is 12 residues long. The chain's CDR3 is CSVEQGNTEAFF. The CDR3 region has the DNA TGCAGCGTTGAACAGGGGAACACTGAAGCTTTCTTT.

In this sample, this clonotype turned up a few times. This chain uses TRBV5-1 with TRBJ2-5, with 14 positions matching TRBD2. Germline lookup yields CDR1 SGHRS and CDR2 YFSETQ. This CDR3 contains 15 residues. After removal of 4 bases from V and 5 bases from J, the junction contained 4 bases not matched to a gene. The CDR3 coding sequence is TGCGCCAGCAGCATGGGACTAGCGGGAGTGGAGACCCAGTACTTC. Amino acids: CASSMGLAGVETQYF.